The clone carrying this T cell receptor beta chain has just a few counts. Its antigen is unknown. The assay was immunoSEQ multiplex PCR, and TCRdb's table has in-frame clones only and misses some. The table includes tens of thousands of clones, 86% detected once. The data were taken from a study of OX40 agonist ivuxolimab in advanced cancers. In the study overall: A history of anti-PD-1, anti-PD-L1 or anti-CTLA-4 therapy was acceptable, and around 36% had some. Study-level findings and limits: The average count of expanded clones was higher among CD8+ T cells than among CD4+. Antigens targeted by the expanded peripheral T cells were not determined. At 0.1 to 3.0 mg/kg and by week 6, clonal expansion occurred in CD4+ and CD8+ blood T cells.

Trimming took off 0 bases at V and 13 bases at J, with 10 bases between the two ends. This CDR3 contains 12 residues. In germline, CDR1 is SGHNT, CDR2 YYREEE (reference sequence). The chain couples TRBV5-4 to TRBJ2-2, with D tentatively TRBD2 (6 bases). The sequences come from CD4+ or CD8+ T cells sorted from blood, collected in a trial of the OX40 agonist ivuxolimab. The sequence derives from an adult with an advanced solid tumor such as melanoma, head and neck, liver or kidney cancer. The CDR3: CASSLEEGRLFF. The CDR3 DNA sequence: TGTGCCAGCAGCTTGGAGGAGGGTAGGCTGTTTTTT.